A single sample is the source of the 9 T cell receptor beta chains below, sequenced in a study of neurological immune-mediated disorders. MiXCR, run by TCRdb on the 5' RACE reads, gives a single entry per CDR3 protein. The sample consists of roughly 100,000 distinct CDR3 sequences, 3% to 4.5% of them appearing once. Sequenced input: PBMCs. Receptor source: a young woman with multiple sclerosis.

On this clonotype: At one of its ends the junction is not consistent with the germline gene, which may arise from a read error. This sequence joins TRBV15 and TRBJ2-3; a weak D match, TRBD2 (5 bases). CDR3 length: 14 residues. Per the germline V gene, CDR1 is LNHNV and CDR2 is YYDKDF (reference sequence). CDR3 nucleotide sequence: TGTGCCACCAGCAGGGCGGCTAGCACAGATAAGCAGTATTTT. Translation gives CATSRAASTDKQYF.

In its sample, this clonotype was seen many times. DNA of the CDR3: TGTGCCAGCAGCGCCTCCTCGTATGGCTACACCTTC. This gives the protein CASSASSYGYTF. This rearrangement joins TRBV6-5 to TRBJ1-2; D unresolved. Germline loops: CDR1 MNHEY, CDR2 SVGAGI. The CDR3 spans 12 residues. Trimming removed 6 bases at V and 5 bases at J, with 10 bases between.

Ten or more counts support this clonotype. The J gene is TRBJ1-2, the V gene TRBV9; no clear D. Germline V gives CDR1 SGDLS, CDR2 YYNGEE. This CDR3 is 13 amino acids long. V lost 3 bases and J lost 4, with 10 bases in between. CDR3 coding DNA: TGTGCCAGCAGCGCGCAGGCGACCTATGGCTACACCTTC. Amino acids: CASSAQATYGYTF.

Comments on this clonotype: A much larger clone sits a single nucleotide away, making a read error possible. CDR3 in DNA: TGTGCCACCAGTAGGGGACTGGTCTACAATGCGCAGTTCTTC. Encoded protein: CATSRGLVYNAQFF. The rearrangement joins TRBV24-1 to TRBJ2-1; possibly TRBD2 for D (6 bases). Germline CDR1 KGHDR, CDR2 SFDVKD. The CDR3 loop spans 14 amino acids.

This clonotype was counted many times. The rearrangement uses TRBV5-1 and TRBJ1-1; unclear D gene. Germline-derived CDR1 and CDR2 are SGHRS and YFSETQ. V lost 0 bases, J lost 7 bases, and 7 bases lay in between. CDR3 length equals 12 residues. The CDR3 DNA is TGCGCCAGCAGCTTGGCGGGGTTTGAAGCTTTCTTT. Translating it yields CASSLAGFEAFF.

This clonotype was counted many times. This chain joins TRBV20-1 and TRBJ2-1; D remains unclear. Germline loops: CDR1 DFQATT, CDR2 SNEGSKA (reference sequence). Deletions cut 4 bases from V and 4 bases from J, with 14 bases between. The CDR3 is 14 amino acids. The CDR3 nucleotides read TGCAGTGCTACAGCCGTCGTAGTTTACAATGAGCAGTTCTTC. It translates to CSATAVVVYNEQFF.

This clonotype was picked up many times. The gene calls are TRBV12-3 or TRBV12-4 and TRBJ2-7, with TRBD1 identical over 8 bases. This CDR3 has 14 residues. The V and J ends lost 6 bases and 4 bases, in that order; junction bases with no gene match: 8. The CDR3 nucleotides read TGTGCCAGCAGGCCCCGGACAGGGACGTACGAGCAGTACTTC. Its translation: CASRPRTGTYEQYF.

In its sample, this clonotype was seen many times. The gene calls are TRBV29-1 and TRBJ2-1; D remains unclear. Per germline, CDR1 SQVTM and CDR2 ANQGSEA. The CDR3 contains 13 residues. V was pared by 3 bases and J by 4 bases, with 10 bases between. CDR3: CSVEALGYNEQFF. For the CDR3, the DNA is TGCAGCGTTGAGGCCCTCGGTTACAATGAGCAGTTCTTC.

This clonotype has ten or more counts. V and J are TRBV12-3 or TRBV12-4 and TRBJ2-7, with D perhaps assigned TRBD1 or TRBD2 (5 bases each). CDR3 length: 13 residues. V gave up 4 bases and J gave up 6 bases, with 13 bases separating them. The CDR3 DNA sequence: TGTGCCAGCAGTTCGGGACCGGCGGGCGAGCAGTACTTC. It specifies CASSSGPAGEQYF.